Each of the 24 T cell receptor beta chains below was sequenced from the same sample in a study of Ad26.COV2.S vaccination and SARS-CoV-2 variants. Repertoires were generated with immunoSEQ multiplex PCR, while TCRdb's copy carries only in-frame clones and drops some. The sample has about 350,000 clones, about 91% seen once. Sequences were derived from peripheral blood, sampled after recovery from COVID-19. The receptors derive from a human donor who had recovered from COVID-19.

V usage is TRBV12-3 or TRBV12-4 and J usage is TRBJ1-1, with no clear D. Trimming removed 3 bases from V and 1 base from J, with 6 bases in between. The CDR3 sequence is 13 residues long. DNA of the CDR3: TGTGCCAGCAGTTTCGACACGAACACTGAAGCTTTCTTT. Its protein product is CASSFDTNTEAFF.

V is TRBV5-5 and J is TRBJ2-7; maybe TRBD2 (7 bases). The CDR3 totals 14 residues. The germline gives CDR1 SGHKS, CDR2 YYEKEE (reference sequence). The V gene lost 5 bases and the J gene lost 7 bases, with 19 bases spanning the gap. The CDR3 loop reads CASRSGGAKGEQYF. In nucleotides, the CDR3 is TGTGCCAGCAGGTCTGGGGGGGCAAAAGGGGAGCAGTACTTC. The whole variable domain, remainder taken from reference TRBV5-5 and TRBJ2-7, is DAGVTQSPTHLIKTRGQQVTLRCSPISGHKSVSWYQQVLGQGPQFIFQYYEKEERGRGNFPDRFSARQFPNYSSELNVNALLLGDSALYLCASRSGGAKGEQYFGPGTRLTVT.

The V call is TRBV4-2, the J call TRBJ1-2; tentative D call: TRBD1 (6 bases). The germline V gene has CDR1 LGHNA and CDR2 YNFKEQ. The CDR3 is 18 residues long. V lost 0 bases, J lost 8 bases, and 25 bases lay in between. Written as DNA, the CDR3 is TGTGCCAGCAGCCAAGATTCAGGGGCTTCGGCTGTGAGAGGCGGCTACACCTTC. Its translation is CASSQDSGASAVRGGYTF.

The rearrangement uses TRBV28 and TRBJ2-5; unclear D gene. CDR3 size: 13 residues. Trimming took 6 bases from V and 1 from J, leaving 9 bases between them. Per the germline V gene, CDR1 is MDHEN and CDR2 is SYDVKM. The CDR3 nucleotides are TGTGCCAGCAGCTGGACGGCCCAAGAGACCCAGTACTTC. Protein sequence: CASSWTAQETQYF.

About this clone itself: The sample carries other DNA sequences with the same CDR3. This chain links TRBV6-2 or TRBV6-3 with TRBJ2-7; TRBD1 agrees at 8 bases. There are 15 residues in the CDR3. Germline V gives CDR1 MNHEY, CDR2 SVGEGT. The J segment lost 4 bases and the V segment lost 6 bases, leaving 11 bases of the junction unmatched. The CDR3 bases are TGTGCCAGCAGCGGACAGGGACAGCCCCTTTACGAGCAGTACTTC. Protein: CASSGQGQPLYEQYF.

The rearrangement joins TRBV7-2 to TRBJ1-1, with 9 bases matching TRBD1. Germline CDR1 and CDR2: SGHTA and FQGNSA. J gave up 1 base and V 10 bases, and 4 bases lay outside the gene matches. This CDR3 comprises 13 residues. The CDR3 loop is CATGTGKNTEAFF. CDR3 bases: TGTGCCACCGGGACAGGGAAGAACACTGAAGCTTTCTTT.

The chain employs TRBV7-3 and TRBJ2-2; TRBD2 matches at 15 bases. Germline V gives CDR1 SGHTA, CDR2 FQGTGA. V shed 5 bases and J 2 bases; nucleotides not matched to a gene: 6. The CDR3 contains 18 residues. The CDR3 reads CASSPSGLAGGNTGELFF. The CDR3, as DNA: TGTGCCAGCAGCCCCTCGGGACTAGCGGGGGGAAACACCGGGGAGCTGTTTTTT.

As concerns this clone: At the DNA level, this CDR3 is encoded by other sequences in the same sample as well. The V and J genes are TRBV5-5 and TRBJ2-7; 10 bases map to TRBD1. This CDR3 spans 14 amino acids. V was clipped by 5 bases and J by 4 bases; unmatched bases: 6. Per the germline V gene, CDR1 is SGHKS and CDR2 is YYEKEE (reference sequence). CDR3 sequence (DNA): TGTGCCAGCAGTCGCGGGGGACAGGGGTACGAGCAGTACTTC. Its translation is CASSRGGQGYEQYF.

The chain carries TRBV27 and TRBJ2-7, with a tentative D call TRBD1 (5 bases). This CDR3 has 16 residues. Trimming took off 2 bases at V and 1 base at J, with 15 bases between the two ends. Germline CDR1 reads MNHEY; CDR2 reads SMNVEV (reference sequence). Here the CDR3 reads CASSLQGSLDSYEQYF. The CDR3 DNA reads as TGTGCCAGCAGTTTACAGGGTTCCTTAGATTCCTACGAGCAGTACTTC.

This sequence joins TRBV5-1 and TRBJ2-7, with 9 bases that match TRBD1. Looked up from germline, CDR1 is SGHRS and CDR2 is YFSETQ. V trimming: 6 bases; J trimming: 4 bases; junction bases outside the gene matches: 14. CDR3 length: 16 residues. The CDR3 coding sequence is TGCGCCAGCACCAACAACGGGACAGGGTTTTGGTACGAGCAGTACTTC. This gives the protein CASTNNGTGFWYEQYF.

CDR3 nucleotides: TGTGCCAGCAGCCTAGGGGCCGGGGAGCTGTTTTTT. It translates to CASSLGAGELFF. The rearrangement uses TRBV11-3 and TRBJ2-2; possibly TRBD1 for D (5 bases). This CDR3 region has 12 residues. Germline loops: CDR1 SGHNT, CDR2 YENEEA. The V end was cut by 5 bases, the J end by 6 bases, with 7 bases between.

The chain is built from TRBV2 and TRBJ1-1; D is undetermined. This CDR3 spans 13 amino acids. Germline V lookup: CDR1 SNHLY, CDR2 FYNNEI. With 5 bases removed from V and 0 bases from J, the gap between germline ends came to 7 bases. CDR3 coding DNA: TGTGCCAGCAGTCCGGTTTTGAACACTGAAGCTTTCTTT. Amino acids: CASSPVLNTEAFF.

This chain joins TRBV4-1 and TRBJ2-7; 9 bases line up with TRBD2. CDR1 is MGHRA and CDR2 is YSYEKL in the germline V gene. With V trimmed by 3 bases and J by 1 base, 7 bases remained unmatched. The CDR3 is 16 residues long. The DNA for the CDR3 is TGCGCCAGCAGCCAGGCAGCTAGCGGGGTGTCCTACGAGCAGTACTTC. Residues: CASSQAASGVSYEQYF.

V usage is TRBV7-9 and J usage is TRBJ2-2; D unresolved. The CDR3 sequence is 15 residues long. CDR1 is SEHNR and CDR2 is FQNEAQ in the germline V gene (reference sequence). V shed 6 bases and J shed 4 bases, with 15 bases lying between them. The CDR3 protein is CASSKESGPTGELFF. The CDR3 coding sequence is TGTGCCAGCAGTAAAGAATCCGGTCCCACCGGGGAGCTGTTTTTT.

The rearrangement uses TRBV10-3 and TRBJ2-7; TRBD2 is a possible D gene (7 bases). The CDR3 extends over 17 amino acids. Trimming took off 8 bases at V and 7 bases at J, with 30 bases between the two ends. CDR1 and CDR2 (germline): ENHRY, SYGVKD. The CDR3, as DNA: TGTGCCATCGGGCCACCAGGGGAGGGAAGACCCCTGGGGGAGCAGTACTTC. Translation gives CAIGPPGEGRPLGEQYF.

Regarding this clone: Other DNA sequences of this sample code for an identical CDR3. This chain joins TRBV6-6 and TRBJ2-7, with D perhaps matching TRBD1 (5 bases). Germline V gene lookup returns CDR1 MNHNY and CDR2 SVGAGI (reference sequence). The CDR3 is made up of 12 amino acids. The V gene lost 4 bases and the J gene lost 4 bases, with 8 bases spanning the gap. In DNA, the CDR3 is TGTGCCAGCAGTTCGCAGGGTTACGAGCAGTACTTC. This translates into CASSSQGYEQYF.

The V and J genes are TRBV3-1 (or the pseudogene TRBV3-2) and TRBJ2-2, with D maybe TRBD2 (6 bases). The CDR3 has 16 residues. Looked up from germline, CDR1 is LGHDT and CDR2 is YNNKEL (reference sequence). Trimming left V 2 bases short and J 5 bases short, with 15 bases between. This chain's CDR3 is CASSQTSLVGTGELFF. In DNA, the CDR3 is TGTGCCAGCAGCCAAACTAGCTTAGTAGGGACCGGGGAGCTGTTTTTT.

V is TRBV5-1 and J is TRBJ2-7; 12 nucleotides match TRBD1. The CDR3 totals 16 residues. V was pared by 3 bases and J by 6 bases, with 10 bases of the junction left unmatched. In germline, CDR1 is SGHRS, CDR2 YFSETQ. The CDR3: CASSYWGQGAISEQYF. The CDR3 region has the DNA TGCGCCAGCAGCTATTGGGGACAGGGGGCGATCTCCGAGCAGTACTTC.

The chain combines TRBV9 with TRBJ2-1, with 12 bases aligning to TRBD2. The CDR3 is 18 amino acids. In germline, CDR1 is SGDLS, CDR2 YYNGEE. J lost 9 bases, V lost 4 bases, and 17 bases had no gene match. CDR3 nucleotide sequence: TGTGCCAGCAGCCTACAGACTAGCGGGGGCCCTCTGGTCGGTGAGCAGTTCTTC. Translated, it gives CASSLQTSGGPLVGEQFF.

The chain has TRBV3-1 (or the pseudogene TRBV3-2) and TRBJ2-7, with 7 nucleotides matching TRBD1. The CDR3 extends over 11 amino acids. V gave up 5 bases and J gave up 6 bases; unmatched junction bases: 1. Per germline, CDR1 LGHDT and CDR2 YNNKEL (reference sequence). The chain's CDR3 is CASSNRGEQYF. CDR3 coding DNA: TGTGCCAGCAGCAACAGGGGCGAGCAGTACTTC.

CDR3 region: CASSYDRNSYEQYF. The CDR3 DNA follows: TGTGCCAGCAGCTACGACAGAAACTCCTACGAGCAGTACTTC. The chain has TRBV5-4 and TRBJ2-7, with a possible D match to TRBD1 (5 bases). Germline CDR1 SGHNT, CDR2 YYREEE (reference sequence). The CDR3 sequence is 14 residues long. V shed 3 bases and J shed 0 bases, with 10 bases lying between them.

This clone came up a few times. The chain links TRBV4-3 to TRBJ1-2, with D unresolved. The germline V gene has CDR1 LGHNA and CDR2 YSLEER. The CDR3 loop spans 16 amino acids. Trimming cost V 3 bases and J 4 bases, with 18 bases left between them. The CDR3 region is CASSQRHNGIPYGYTF. In nucleotides, the CDR3 is TGCGCCAGCAGCCAGAGACATAACGGGATCCCCTATGGCTACACCTTC.

V and J are TRBV5-1 and TRBJ1-6, with TRBD1 identical over 8 bases. The CDR3 runs to 15 residues. Germline V lookup: CDR1 SGHRS, CDR2 YFSETQ. With 4 bases clipped from V and 10 bases from J, the junction kept 10 bases outside the gene matches. The CDR3 is CASSAETGVVSPLHF. The CDR3 DNA reads as TGCGCCAGCAGCGCCGAGACAGGGGTTGTGTCACCCCTCCACTTT.

The chain couples TRBV6-5 to TRBJ1-5; 7 bases are a match to TRBD1. This CDR3 spans 15 amino acids. The junction had 10 bases not matched to a gene; V was cut back by 4 bases and J by 7 bases. Germline loops: CDR1 MNHEY, CDR2 SVGAGI. The CDR3: CASSSGQPLLQPQHF. The CDR3 DNA reads as TGTGCCAGCAGTTCGGGACAGCCCCTGTTGCAGCCCCAGCATTTT.